The 4 T cell receptor beta chains below come from one sample, sequenced in a study of CD8 T cells in ankylosing spondylitis (TCRdb year 2017). The library relied on 5' RACE. The sample was run on an Illumina HiSeq 2500. TCRdb reprocessed the public reads (quality trimming at Q25 with fastp, clone calling with MiXCR) and kept in-frame beta chains. Identical CDR3 protein sequences are pooled into one entry, listed with their most common genes and DNA. The sample contains 200,000 to 250,000 distinct CDR3 sequences, about 18% of them found a single time. The ten largest clones add up to roughly 46% of the sample. These receptors have no known antigen. The paper as a whole reports these results and caveats: A TCR beta motif of about 8 highly homologous amino acid variants appeared characteristic of blood from ankylosing spondylitis patients.

Sequenced input: blood, either unsorted or a sorted T cell fraction (not recorded which). The receptor source for this set is a male donor with ankylosing spondylitis.

The chain has TRBV12-3 or TRBV12-4 and TRBJ2-7, with D perhaps being TRBD1 or TRBD2 (5 bases each). This CDR3 is built from 15 residues. V lost 3 bases, J lost 0 bases, and 12 bases lay in between. The CDR3 region has the DNA TGTGCCAGCAGTTTTCTCGGGGCCCCCTCCTACGAGCAGTACTTC. This translates into CASSFLGAPSYEQYF.

This clonotype was observed a single time. The chain is built from TRBV19 and TRBJ2-2; TRBD2 aligns across 8 bases. Germline V gene sequence: CDR1 LNHDA, CDR2 SQIVND (reference sequence). This CDR3 is built from 15 residues. V was pared by 6 bases and J by 7 bases, with 10 bases of the junction left unmatched. The CDR3, as DNA: TGTGCCAGTAGCATACTCAGCGGGAGTCACGGGGAGCTGTTTTTT. Protein product: CASSILSGSHGELFF.

Only a few counts were recorded for this clonotype. The chain employs TRBV20-1 and TRBJ2-7; 8 bases align to TRBD1. CDR3 size: 13 residues. V dropped 5 bases and J dropped 0; count of bases not matched to a gene: 3. CDR1 is DFQATT and CDR2 is SNEGSKA in the germline V gene (reference sequence). The DNA for the CDR3 is TGCAGTGCTTCGGACAGGGTCTCCTACGAGCAGTACTTC. Its protein product is CSASDRVSYEQYF.

The chain recombines TRBV6-1 with TRBJ1-1; no definite D call. V lost 7 bases to trimming and J lost 3 bases, with 9 bases between them. The CDR3 has 12 residues. CDR1 and CDR2 from the germline V gene are MNHNS and SASEGT. The CDR3 nucleotides are TGTGCCAGCATGGGGTGGGACACTGAAGCTTTCTTT. This encodes CASMGWDTEAFF.